This entry lists 17 T cell receptor beta chains sequenced from one sample in a study of OX40 agonist ivuxolimab in advanced cancers. Repertoires were generated with immunoSEQ multiplex PCR, while TCRdb's copy carries only in-frame clones and drops some. The table has tens of thousands of clones, about 89% seen once. The sample in question was CD4+ or CD8+ T cells sorted from blood, obtained in a trial of the OX40 agonist ivuxolimab. Source of these receptors: an adult with an advanced solid tumor such as melanoma, head and neck, liver or kidney cancer.

This chain connects TRBV18 to TRBJ2-7; 11 positions agree with TRBD2. CDR1 and CDR2 (germline): KGHSH, LQKENI. The CDR3 has 19 residues. Trimming cost V 2 bases and J 0 bases; bases outside gene matches: 12. CDR3 coding DNA: TGTGCCAGCTCACCAGGGATGGTAGCGGGAGGGCCCATCTCCTACGAGCAGTACTTC. Its protein is CASSPGMVAGGPISYEQYF.

The chain couples TRBV5-1 to TRBJ2-7, with TRBD1 matching over 8 bases. Germline lookup yields CDR1 SGHRS and CDR2 YFSETQ. J lost 6 bases, V lost 4 bases, and 12 bases had no gene match. This CDR3 has 15 amino acids. The CDR3 nucleotides are TGCGCCAGCAGCACGCAGGGGGCGCTGGCTGGCGAGCAGTACTTC. The encoded protein is CASSTQGALAGEQYF. The entire variable domain, with the rest obtained from reference TRBV5-1 and TRBJ2-7, is as follows: KAGVTQTPRYLIKTRGQQVTLSCSPISGHRSVSWYQQTPGQGLQFLFEYFSETQRNKGNFPGRFSGRQFSNSRSEMNVSTLELGDSALYLCASSTQGALAGEQYFGPGTRLTVT.

The chain couples TRBV9 to TRBJ1-2; TRBD1 might be the D (6 bases). Trimming stripped 3 bases from V and 5 bases from J, with 11 bases between. This CDR3 has 13 amino acids. In germline, CDR1 is SGDLS, CDR2 YYNGEE. The CDR3 region has the DNA TGTGCCAGCAGCGCAGGACAGTTTTATGGCTACACCTTC. As protein: CASSAGQFYGYTF.

V gene TRBV30 combines with J gene TRBJ2-6; D is undetermined. Trimming stripped 2 bases from V and 0 bases from J, with 8 bases between. The CDR3 consists of 15 residues. In germline, CDR1 is GTSNPN, CDR2 SVGIG (reference sequence). The CDR3 region is CAWSPSLSGANVLTF. Here the CDR3 DNA reads TGTGCCTGGAGTCCCAGTCTCTCTGGGGCCAACGTCCTGACTTTC.

The rearrangement joins TRBV5-1 to TRBJ1-2; weak D call: TRBD1 (5 bases). Between the trimmed V and J ends, which lost 0 bases and 0 bases, there was a span of 9 bases. Germline CDR1 SGHRS, CDR2 YFSETQ. This CDR3 contains 15 residues. The CDR3 loop reads CASSLGDVANYGYTF. CDR3 sequence (DNA): TGCGCCAGCAGCTTGGGGGACGTAGCTAACTATGGCTACACCTTC.

The J gene is TRBJ2-2, the V gene TRBV5-1, with D unclear. Germline V gene data show CDR1 as SGHRS and CDR2 as YFSETQ. V lost 0 bases and J lost 0, with 9 bases in between. CDR3 length: 16 residues. The CDR3 sequence is CASSLAGAANTGELFF. In DNA, the CDR3 is TGCGCCAGCAGCTTGGCAGGCGCCGCGAACACCGGGGAGCTGTTTTTT.

V gene TRBV11-3 combines with J gene TRBJ2-3; D perhaps matches TRBD1 (5 bases). The V and J ends lost 0 bases and 1 base respectively, with 8 bases between them. The CDR3 totals 15 residues. The germline V gene encodes CDR1 SGHNT and CDR2 YENEEA. DNA of the CDR3: TGTGCCAGCAGCTTAGAGGGCAGGGGCACAGATACGCAGTATTTT. It specifies CASSLEGRGTDTQYF.

The chain recombines TRBV18 with TRBJ1-1; tentative D call: TRBD1 (6 bases). Trimming shortened V by 5 bases and J by 1 base, and 17 bases separated the two germline ends. The CDR3 is 16 residues long. In germline, CDR1 is KGHSH, CDR2 LQKENI. The CDR3 here is CASSEYRTGQNTEAFF. CDR3 in DNA: TGTGCCAGCTCAGAGTACCGAACAGGGCAGAACACTGAAGCTTTCTTT. The whole variable domain, filled in from reference TRBV18 and TRBJ1-1, reads NAGVMQNPRHLVRRRGQEARLRCSPMKGHSHVYWYRQLPEEGLKFMVYLQKENIIDESGMPKERFSAEFPKEGPSILRIQQVVRGDSAAYFCASSEYRTGQNTEAFFGQGTRLTVV.

This chain connects TRBV29-1 to TRBJ2-6; weak D call: TRBD1 (6 bases). Trimming removed 1 base at V and 2 bases at J, with 6 bases between. This CDR3 is 14 amino acids long. Germline V lookup: CDR1 SQVTM, CDR2 ANQGSEA. CDR3 bases: TGCAGCGTTGAAGCAGGGGCTGGGGCCAACGTCCTGACTTTC. Residues: CSVEAGAGANVLTF.

V is TRBV30 and J is TRBJ2-7; D may be TRBD2 (6 bases). Germline-derived CDR1 and CDR2 are GTSNPN and SVGIG (reference sequence). The CDR3 runs to 15 residues. V shed 0 bases and J shed 3 bases, with 15 bases lying between them. The CDR3 coding sequence is TGTGCCTGGAGTGTACGGGGGACTGCACGCTACGAGCAGTACTTC. Protein: CAWSVRGTARYEQYF.

The V and J genes are TRBV7-2 and TRBJ2-1; 8 nucleotides align to TRBD2. The junction had 11 bases not matched to a gene; V was cut back by 6 bases and J by 7 bases. The CDR3 consists of 15 residues. Per the germline V gene, CDR1 is SGHTA and CDR2 is FQGNSA. This CDR3 reads CASSPPGLVRNEQFF. The DNA for the CDR3 is TGTGCCAGCAGTCCTCCGGGACTAGTACGGAATGAGCAGTTCTTC.

This sequence joins TRBV29-1 and TRBJ1-2, with 7 bases fitting TRBD1. The V gene end was trimmed by 7 bases and the J gene end by 2 bases; junction bases not matched to a gene: 1. Germline CDR1 and CDR2: SQVTM and ANQGSEA. CDR3 length: 11 amino acids. The CDR3: CSAGQNYGYTF. Written as DNA, the CDR3 is TGCAGCGCGGGACAGAACTATGGCTACACCTTC.

The V call is TRBV6-5, the J call TRBJ1-1, with D perhaps matching TRBD1 (6 bases). Trimming took 5 bases from V and 1 from J, leaving 14 bases between them. This CDR3 spans 15 amino acids. Germline lookup yields CDR1 MNHEY and CDR2 SVGAGI. CDR3 residues: CASSLSRGTNTEAFF. The CDR3 DNA sequence: TGTGCCAGCAGTCTTTCCAGGGGTACGAACACTGAAGCTTTCTTT.

This clone occurred a few times. In the same sample, other DNA sequences code for this CDR3. The CDR3 region has the DNA TGTGCCAGCAGCCTCTCTAGCGGCACAGATACGCAGTATTTT. This gives the protein CASSLSSGTDTQYF. The chain employs TRBV6-5 and TRBJ2-3, with D maybe TRBD2 (6 bases). From germline, CDR1 is MNHEY and CDR2 SVGAGI. Trimming stripped 6 bases from V and 1 base from J, with 11 bases between. There are 14 residues in the CDR3.

The V gene is TRBV4-1, the J gene TRBJ1-4; D call uncertain. The V and J ends lost 4 bases and 7 bases respectively, with 10 bases between them. The CDR3 is 13 amino acids. Germline V lookup: CDR1 MGHRA, CDR2 YSYEKL. As DNA, the CDR3 is TGCGCCAGCAGCCTATCCTTGGCTGAAAAACTGTTTTTT. It translates to CASSLSLAEKLFF.

The chain links TRBV4-1 to TRBJ1-2; TRBD1 agrees at 7 bases. After removal of 5 bases from V and 2 bases from J, the junction contained 8 bases not matched to a gene. This CDR3 region has 15 residues. Germline CDR1 is MGHRA and CDR2 is YSYEKL. The chain's CDR3 is CASSSRTGVNYGYTF. Written as DNA, the CDR3 is TGCGCCAGCAGCTCCCGGACAGGCGTCAACTATGGCTACACCTTC.

The rearrangement uses TRBV18 and TRBJ2-1; 7 bases fit TRBD2. CDR3 length: 14 amino acids. Germline V gene data show CDR1 as KGHSH and CDR2 as LQKENI. J gave up 9 bases and V 1 base, and 6 bases lay outside the gene matches. CDR3 nucleotide sequence: TGTGCCAGCTCACCACGGCGGGAGTCACTTGAGCAGTTCTTC. Its protein product is CASSPRRESLEQFF.